This T cell receptor (beta chain) was captured by sequencing in a study of blood T cell repertoires in COVID-19 (TCRdb year 2020). About the investigation overall: Samples covering the acute and convalescent phases of COVID-19 were provided by collaborators in the United States, Italy and Spain. The material from the prospective study consisted of cDNA or gDNA derived from T cells, B-cell-depleted T cells, or PBMCs. Subjects who had been exposed to COVID-19, were actively infected with it, or had recovered from it provided the deeply sampled blood TCRbeta repertoires that made up the dataset. A freely available public database, intended as a resource for researchers studying the immune response to SARS-CoV-2, is where the repertoires were released. The samples were drawn from two sources: the first 160 participants of the ongoing ImmuneRACE study, and 950 to 1,500 subjects contributed by 6 global collaborators. A de-identified subject ID, COVID-19 status, age in years and sex were almost always included in the sample metadata. Where available, HLA class I and class II types were obtained from metadata supplied by the sample provider rather than from assay-based typing. What the research found in general, with its limitations: Clinical and demographic metadata were provided uncurated, with the amount varying by source and participant.

Trimming accounts for 0 bases at V and 3 bases at J, while the number of junction bases matched to no gene is 3. CDR1 and CDR2, looked up from the germline V gene, are KGHSH and LQKENI. The CDR3 covers 15 residues, taking in both the cysteine and the phenylalanine. The sequence is cut down to CDR3 DNA, 45 bases in frame from base 1. TCRbeta CDR3 regions were amplified from genomic DNA using the immunoSEQ Assay, a bias-controlled multiplex PCR. The authors' analysis ran thus. The number of nucleated cells in each sample was estimated from the amplification of reference gene primers within the assay. To quantify the absolute abundance of each unique TCRbeta CDR3 rearrangement, sequence reads were collapsed and filtered. Productive Simpson clonality was computed per sample as the square root of Simpson's diversity index over productive rearrangements. This immuneACCESS table, as held by TCRdb, lists in-frame sequences with V and J called but not all clones. Of the missing ones, under half trace to an unresolved V gene in checked studies; the others have no known cause. The V and J calls and clone size were taken over from that table, and D and trimming were inferred from the DNA. The sample table contains roughly 190,000 clones; only one count was recorded for roughly four fifths of them. 5.5% to 7.5% of the sample is taken by the ten largest.

Whole blood was collected in K2EDTA tubes by collaborating institutions according to the institutions' own protocols. For TCRbeta analysis, collaborators shipped samples as frozen whole blood, isolated PBMCs, or DNA extracted from either of those sample types. In the case of this clone: What this receptor recognizes is not known. Base qualities were left out, and no much larger clone turns up one base away.

What was sequenced was peripheral blood. Here the chain combines TRBV18 and TRBJ1-1, and 8 junction bases match TRBD1. The receptor's source is a woman aged 35 to 49 with acute or convalescent COVID-19. CDR3 reads: CASSPPNRGDTEAFF. The base sequence is TGTGCCAGCTCACCACCGAACAGGGGGGACACTGAAGCTTTCTTT.